This T cell receptor (beta chain) was observed in a study of blood T cell repertoires in COVID-19. Overall study context: Specimens from acute and convalescent COVID-19 originated in the United States, Italy and Spain. In each case, the material was cDNA or gDNA derived from T cells, B-cell-depleted T cells, or PBMCs.

Per the study methods: Nucleated cell counts were estimated from reference gene primer amplification. Profiling relied on immunoSEQ multiplex PCR, and the TCRdb table lists in-frame clones only, not all of them. That table furnishes V, J and clone size, whereas the DNA furnished D and trimming. The sample carries over 150,000 clones, around 80% recorded once. The sequenced material came from peripheral blood. This sequence was found in a human donor with acute or convalescent COVID-19. The donor label of this sample is uncertain.

The CDR3 coding sequence is TGTGCCAGCAGCTTGCGCGCCTCGAACACTGAAGCTTTCTTT. The encoded protein is CASSLRASNTEAFF. The chain employs TRBV11-1 and TRBJ1-1; D call uncertain. CDR3 length equals 14 residues. Germline V CDR1 and CDR2: SGHAT, FQDESV (reference sequence). The V and J ends lost 3 bases and 1 base respectively, with 9 bases between them.